This TCR beta chain is drawn from a study of CD8+ T cells in alopecia areata. cDNA serving as the sequencing template came from extracted, reverse transcribed RNA. The data were produced by immunoSEQ multiplex PCR, yet TCRdb's version contains in-frame clones alone and is incomplete. The sample includes about 99,000 clones, approximately 60% seen only once; the top ten take 7.5% to 9%. Germline CDR1 KGHSH, CDR2 LQKENI. Trimming cost V 2 bases and J 0 bases, with 7 bases left between them. The CDR3 length is 15 residues. The sample taken for sequencing was CD4+ T cells sorted from blood. The chain has TRBV18 and TRBJ2-2, with D possibly matching TRBD1 (5 bases). This TCR derives from a human donor in good health. The CDR3 protein is CASSPVRANTGELFF. CDR3 nucleotide sequence: TGTGCCAGCTCACCAGTCAGGGCGAACACCGGGGAGCTGTTTTTT.